This T cell receptor (beta chain) was identified in a study of blood T cell repertoires in COVID-19. About the research overall: Acute and convalescent COVID-19 specimens originated in the United States, Italy and Spain.

The assay was immunoSEQ multiplex PCR, and TCRdb's table has in-frame clones only and misses some. The repertoire consists of over 300,000 clones, with 90% occurring once and the leading ten covering around 6.3%. This TCR was recovered from a man aged 18-30 years with active or convalescent COVID-19. The sample consisted of peripheral blood.

CDR3 DNA: TGTGCCACCAGCCTCCTAAGCTCAGATACGCAGTATTTT. This codes for CATSLLSSDTQYF. V and J are TRBV24-1 and TRBJ2-3; D not resolved. Per the germline V gene, CDR1 is KGHDR and CDR2 is SFDVKD. There are 13 residues in the CDR3. With 7 bases removed from V and 4 bases from J, the gap between germline ends came to 11 bases.